The rows below give T cell receptor beta chains drawn from one sample of a study of cytomegalovirus exposure and HLA in healthy donors. Sequenced by immunoSEQ multiplex PCR; TCRdb stores in-frame clones only, minus some. Here the sample spans 190,000 or so clones, around 83% being singletons. Material: PBMCs. These receptors were taken from a woman aged 30 to 39 in good health and CMV-seropositive. The CDR3 runs from the conserved cysteine through the conserved F or W. Clone size, where shown, is once, few, many, or a class for clones that have expanded.

TRBJ2-7	-	TRBV7-9	CASSPGLAGAYEQYF
TRBJ2-2	-	TRBV18	CASSPAREDTGELFF
TRBJ2-1	once	TRBV7-9	CASSSPRNEQFF
TRBJ2-1	-	TRBV5-1	CASSRTSSGGSYNEQFF
TRBJ2-3	-	TRBV2	CASSSGRGGDTQYF
TRBJ2-7	-	TRBV18	CASSPDRAREQYF
TRBJ2-1	-	TRBV18	CASSLDWDNEQFF
TRBJ1-1	few	TRBV19	CASSIGGSTEAFF
TRBJ2-7	-	TRBV7-2	CASSPRNSGRAYEQYF
TRBJ2-7	-	TRBV2	CASRQDGYEQYF
TRBJ2-6	once	TRBV5-6	CASSLVTVSSGANVLTF
TRBJ2-1	-	TRBV10-3	CAISESESNNEQFF
TRBJ2-1	once	TRBV28	CASSYGGPSGEQFF
TRBJ2-2	-	TRBV7-7	CASSPGLAGLTGELFF
TRBJ2-3	-	TRBV4-1	CASSPISGALRADTQYF
TRBJ2-7	-	TRBV11-2	CASSILYEQYF
TRBJ2-1	-	TRBV27	CASSPGVGLDYNEQFF
TRBJ1-2	-	TRBV19	CASSDGDGYTF
TRBJ1-2	few	TRBV4-1	CASSPHGFNYGYTF
TRBJ1-1	few	TRBV28	CASSFPNTEAFF
TRBJ2-1	-	TRBV27	CASSLYSAFLGYNEQFF
TRBJ2-5	-	TRBV9	CASSPITTQETQYF
TRBJ2-7	-	TRBV27	CASGPSRTGAPYYEQYF
TRBJ2-2	-	TRBV5-1	CASSPGLAGGTGELFF
TRBJ2-1	-	TRBV13	CASSSPPLAQAYNEQFF
TRBJ1-1	-	TRBV2	CASSEQGEYTEAFF
TRBJ1-1	-	TRBV10-3	CAIERGQGEEAFF
TRBJ2-3	-	TRBV4-1	CASSQGTGARTDTQYF
TRBJ2-7	-	TRBV19	CASSNRPDYEQYF
TRBJ1-1	-	TRBV27	CASSLYEGRSEAFF
TRBJ2-3	-	TRBV18	CASSPLGGAVTDTQYF
TRBJ1-2	-	TRBV4-2	CASTPDREGGYTF
TRBJ1-1	-	TRBV28	CASSLRTSRMNTEAFF
TRBJ2-7	-	TRBV27	CASSKRGGLGQYF
TRBJ1-5	-	TRBV6-1	CASSATSSVQPQHF
TRBJ1-5	-	TRBV9	CASSAGHTSNQPQHF
TRBJ2-7	-	TRBV19	CASSPKTVGTGSHEQYF
TRBJ1-1	once	TRBV9	CASSPSPETVEAFF
TRBJ1-1	once	TRBV5-4	CASSLDVAAVTEAFF
TRBJ1-5	-	TRBV19	CASTITGGGNQPQHF